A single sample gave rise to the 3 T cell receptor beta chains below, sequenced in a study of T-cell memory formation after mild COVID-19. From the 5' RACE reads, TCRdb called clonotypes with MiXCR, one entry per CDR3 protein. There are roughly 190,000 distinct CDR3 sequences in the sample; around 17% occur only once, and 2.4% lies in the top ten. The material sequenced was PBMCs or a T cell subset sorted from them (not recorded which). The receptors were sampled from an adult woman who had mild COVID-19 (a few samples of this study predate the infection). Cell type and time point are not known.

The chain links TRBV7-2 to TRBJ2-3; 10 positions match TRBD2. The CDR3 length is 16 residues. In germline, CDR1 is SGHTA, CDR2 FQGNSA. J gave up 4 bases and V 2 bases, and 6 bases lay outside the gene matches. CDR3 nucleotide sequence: TGTGCCAGCAGCTTACTAGTAGCGGGAGGCGCAGATACGCAGTATTTT. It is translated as CASSLLVAGGADTQYF. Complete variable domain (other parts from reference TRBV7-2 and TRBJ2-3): GAGVSQSPSNKVTEKGKDVELRCDPISGHTALYWYRQSLGQGLEFLIYFQGNSAPDKSGLPSDRFSAERTGGSVSTLTIQRTQQEDSAVYLCASSLLVAGGADTQYFGPGTRLTVL.

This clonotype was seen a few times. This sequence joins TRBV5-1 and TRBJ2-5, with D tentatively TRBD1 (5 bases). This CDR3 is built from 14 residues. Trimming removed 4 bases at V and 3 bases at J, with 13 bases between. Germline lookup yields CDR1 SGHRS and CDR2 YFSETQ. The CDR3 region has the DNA TGCGCCAGCAGCCAGGGTAGAGGTAAAGAGACCCAGTACTTC. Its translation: CASSQGRGKETQYF.

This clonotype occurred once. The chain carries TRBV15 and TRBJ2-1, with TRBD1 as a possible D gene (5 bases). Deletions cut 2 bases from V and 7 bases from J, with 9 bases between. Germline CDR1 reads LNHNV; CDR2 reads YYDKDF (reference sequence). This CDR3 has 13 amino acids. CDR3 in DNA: TGTGCCACCAGCAGACCCCCAGGGAATGAGCAGTTCTTC. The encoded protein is CATSRPPGNEQFF. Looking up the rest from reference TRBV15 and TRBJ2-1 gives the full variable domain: DAMVIQNPRYQVTQFGKPVTLSCSQTLNHNVMYWYQQKSSQAPKLLFHYYDKDFNNEADTPDNFQSRRPNTSFCFLDIRSPGLGDTAMYLCATSRPPGNEQFFGPGTRLTVL.